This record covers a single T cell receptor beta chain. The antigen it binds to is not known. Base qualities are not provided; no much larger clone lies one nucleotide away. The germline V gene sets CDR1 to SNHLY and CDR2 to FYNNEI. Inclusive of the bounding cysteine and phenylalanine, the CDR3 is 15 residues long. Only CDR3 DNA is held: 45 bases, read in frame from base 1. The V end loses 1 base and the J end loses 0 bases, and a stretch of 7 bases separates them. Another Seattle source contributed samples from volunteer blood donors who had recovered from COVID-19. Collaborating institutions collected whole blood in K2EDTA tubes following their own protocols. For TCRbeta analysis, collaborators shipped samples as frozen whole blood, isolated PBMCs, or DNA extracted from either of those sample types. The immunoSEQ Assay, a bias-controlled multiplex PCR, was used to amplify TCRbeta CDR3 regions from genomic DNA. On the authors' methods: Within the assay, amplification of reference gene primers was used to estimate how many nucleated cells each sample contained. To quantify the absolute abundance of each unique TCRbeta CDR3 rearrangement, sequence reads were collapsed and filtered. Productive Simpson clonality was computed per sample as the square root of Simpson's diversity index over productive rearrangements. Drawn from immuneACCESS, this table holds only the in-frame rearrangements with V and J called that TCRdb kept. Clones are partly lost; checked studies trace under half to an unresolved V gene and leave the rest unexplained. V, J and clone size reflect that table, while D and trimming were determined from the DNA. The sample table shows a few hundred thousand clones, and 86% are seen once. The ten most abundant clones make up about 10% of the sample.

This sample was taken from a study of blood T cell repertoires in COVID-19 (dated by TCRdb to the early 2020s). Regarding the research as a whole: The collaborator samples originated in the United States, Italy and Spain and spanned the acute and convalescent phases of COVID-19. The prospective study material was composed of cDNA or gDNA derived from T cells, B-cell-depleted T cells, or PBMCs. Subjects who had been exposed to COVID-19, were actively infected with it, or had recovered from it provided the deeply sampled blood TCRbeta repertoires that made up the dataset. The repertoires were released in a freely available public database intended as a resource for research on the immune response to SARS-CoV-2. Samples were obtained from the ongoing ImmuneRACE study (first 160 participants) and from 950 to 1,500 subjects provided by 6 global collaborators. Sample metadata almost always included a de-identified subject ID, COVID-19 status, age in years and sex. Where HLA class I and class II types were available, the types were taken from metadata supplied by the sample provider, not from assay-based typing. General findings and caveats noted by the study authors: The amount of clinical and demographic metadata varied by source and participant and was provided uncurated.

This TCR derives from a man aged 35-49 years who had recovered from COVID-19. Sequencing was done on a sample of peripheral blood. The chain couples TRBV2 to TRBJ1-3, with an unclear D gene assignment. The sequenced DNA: TGTGCCAGCAGTGAAGGTGTCTCCTCTGGAAACACCATATATTTT. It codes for CASSEGVSSGNTIYF.